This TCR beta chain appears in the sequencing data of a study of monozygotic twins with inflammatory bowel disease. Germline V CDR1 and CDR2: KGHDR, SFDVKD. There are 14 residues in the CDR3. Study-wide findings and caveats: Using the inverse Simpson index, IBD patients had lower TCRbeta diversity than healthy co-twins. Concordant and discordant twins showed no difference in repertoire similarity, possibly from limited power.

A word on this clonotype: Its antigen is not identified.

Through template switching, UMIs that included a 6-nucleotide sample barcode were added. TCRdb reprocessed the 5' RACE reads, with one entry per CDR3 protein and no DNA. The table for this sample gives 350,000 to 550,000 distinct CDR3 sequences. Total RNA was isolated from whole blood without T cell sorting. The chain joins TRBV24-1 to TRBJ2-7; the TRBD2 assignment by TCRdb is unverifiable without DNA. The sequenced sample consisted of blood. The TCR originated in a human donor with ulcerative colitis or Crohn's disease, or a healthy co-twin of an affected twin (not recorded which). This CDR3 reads CATSAASGNYEQYF.